Listed below are T cell receptor beta chains from one sample, sequenced in a study of vaccination and CD4 T cells after COVID-19. For these TCRs, the target antigens are not known. TCRdb re-derived calls from the PCR reads in MiXCR, one entry per CDR3 protein. The table records approximately 6,900 distinct CDR3 sequences, over 40% of them present only once. Sequenced: CD4+ T cells from blood, cultured in vitro. These receptors were collected from a human donor in good health. The CDR3 runs from the conserved cysteine through the conserved F or W. A D gene is named only where the DNA matches it firmly. The size of a clone is reported for some rows only, either as once, few or many, or as a class for expanded clones.

J: TRBJ1-2; D: .; size: .; V: TRBV20-1; DNA: TGCAGGCCTGCGGGGGGGGTCAACTATGGCTACACCTTC; CDR3: CRPAGGVNYGYTF
J: TRBJ1-1; D: .; size: few; V: TRBV20-1; DNA: TGCAGTGCTAGACCGGGTGGCACTGAAGCTTTCTTT; CDR3: CSARPGGTEAFF
J: TRBJ1-1; D: .; size: few; V: TRBV6-1; DNA: TGTGCCAGCTCTGGGGGACCGGCCCTGAACACTGAAGCTTTCTTT; CDR3: CASSGGPALNTEAFF
J: TRBJ1-2; D: .; size: medium-sized; V: TRBV6-4; DNA: TGTGCCAGTTATTCCCGAAATGACGGCTACACCTTC; CDR3: CASYSRNDGYTF
J: TRBJ1-1; D: .; size: .; V: TRBV18; DNA: TGTGCCAGCTCACCACCCGGGGCGGTGAACACTGAAGCTTTCTTT; CDR3: CASSPPGAVNTEAFF
J: TRBJ1-1; D: .; size: .; V: TRBV18; DNA: TGTGCCAGCTCACCAGGGGTAGGGGGGCTGAACACTGAAGCTTTCTTT; CDR3: CASSPGVGGLNTEAFF
J: TRBJ1-1; D: .; size: few; V: TRBV6-1; DNA: TGTGCCAGCAGTACTAACAGGGACACTGAAGCTTTCTTT; CDR3: CASSTNRDTEAFF
J: TRBJ1-5; D: .; size: few; V: TRBV20-1; DNA: TGCAGTGCCGCGAAGGGGTTATCTCAGCCCCAGCATTTT; CDR3: CSAAKGLSQPQHF
J: TRBJ1-2; D: TRBD1; size: .; V: TRBV12-3/TRBV12-4; DNA: TGTGCCAGCAGTCGAAAAGGGAGCGGGACAGGGGTGGGTGGCTACACCTTC; CDR3: CASSRKGSGTGVGGYTF
J: TRBJ1-1; D: TRBD1; size: .; V: TRBV28; DNA: TGTGCCAGCAGTCGTGACAGGGGGGGGACTGAAGCTTTCTTT; CDR3: CASSRDRGGTEAFF
J: TRBJ2-1; D: .; size: few; V: TRBV20-1; DNA: TGCAGTGCTAGACAGAGGGGGGGTTCCTCCTACAATGAGCAGTTCTTC; CDR3: CSARQRGGSSYNEQFF
J: TRBJ1-2; D: .; size: .; V: TRBV5-1; DNA: TGCGCCAGCAGCTTGACCGGAGAGGGGATGGGGGGCTACACCTTC; CDR3: CASSLTGEGMGGYTF
J: TRBJ1-3; D: TRBD1; size: once; V: TRBV28; DNA: TGTGCCAGCAGCGATACACAGGGGGCAAGATCCGGAAACACCATATATTTT; CDR3: CASSDTQGARSGNTIYF
J: TRBJ1-1; D: .; size: .; V: TRBV5-5; DNA: TGTGCCAGCAGCCCCCCCCGGCAGGCTGGGGCTTTCTTT; CDR3: CASSPPRQAGAFF
J: TRBJ2-4; D: .; size: .; V: TRBV21-1; DNA: TGTGCCAGCACCTGCGCCAAAAACATTCAGTACTTC; CDR3: CASTCAKNIQYF
J: TRBJ2-3; D: .; size: .; V: TRBV12-3/TRBV12-4; DNA: TGTGCCAGCAGTTACGGGAATGCAGATACGCAGTATTTT; CDR3: CASSYGNADTQYF
J: TRBJ2-7; D: .; size: few; V: TRBV20-1; DNA: TGCAGTGCTCAACCGGACCAGTACGAGCAGTACTTC; CDR3: CSAQPDQYEQYF
J: TRBJ2-3; D: .; size: .; V: TRBV19; DNA: TGTGCCAGTAGTCCGGGACTGCTATTCACAGATACGCAGTATTTT; CDR3: CASSPGLLFTDTQYF
J: TRBJ1-1; D: .; size: few; V: TRBV7-9; DNA: TGTGCCAGCAGCGCCGAGGGGGGAAGGACTGAAGCTTTCTTT; CDR3: CASSAEGGRTEAFF
J: TRBJ1-1; D: .; size: few; V: TRBV7-2; DNA: TGTGCCAGCAGAGTAAAAGCCGGGGGACTTAACACTGAAGCTTTCTTT; CDR3: CASRVKAGGLNTEAFF
J: TRBJ1-2; D: .; size: few; V: TRBV11-2; DNA: TGTGCCAGCAGCAAGAACCCTACAGGGTTGGGTGGCTACACCTTC; CDR3: CASSKNPTGLGGYTF
J: TRBJ1-5; D: TRBD1; size: .; V: TRBV12-3/TRBV12-4; DNA: TGTGCCAGCACCATGGGACAGGGGAGGCAGCCCCAGCATTTT; CDR3: CASTMGQGRQPQHF